A single sample gave rise to the 26 T cell receptor beta chains below, sequenced in a study of T cell responses to AZD1222 COVID-19 vaccine. Assay used: immunoSEQ multiplex PCR; TCRdb lists only in-frame clones, some missing. Counted here are approximately 79,000 clones, 80% to 90% occurring once; the ten biggest clones make up approximately 1.2%. The source material was peripheral blood, sampled 28 days after the second AZD1222 dose. The receptors shown here come from an adult who received the AZD1222 COVID-19 vaccine.

The gene calls are TRBV9 and TRBJ1-2; TRBD1 is a possible D gene (6 bases). CDR3 length: 14 amino acids. Germline V gives CDR1 SGDLS, CDR2 YYNGEE. Trimming left V 3 bases short and J 8 bases short, with 17 bases between. The CDR3 sequence is CASSGNPGVRGYTF. The CDR3 nucleotides are TGTGCCAGCAGCGGGAATCCAGGGGTTCGAGGCTACACCTTC.

J is TRBJ1-4 and V is TRBV29-1, with a tentative D call TRBD1 (5 bases). Per the germline V gene, CDR1 is SQVTM and CDR2 is ANQGSEA. The CDR3 has 15 amino acids. The V gene lost 1 base and the J gene lost 5 bases, with 14 bases spanning the gap. The CDR3 here is CSVEVPGTGNEKLFF. For the CDR3, the DNA is TGCAGCGTTGAAGTGCCCGGGACCGGAAATGAAAAACTGTTTTTT. The entire variable domain, with the rest obtained from reference TRBV29-1 and TRBJ1-4, is as follows: SAVISQKPSRDICQRGTSLTIQCQVDSQVTMMFWYRQQPGQSLTLIATANQGSEATYESGFVIDKFPISRPNLTFSTLTVSNMSPEDSSIYLCSVEVPGTGNEKLFFGSGTQLSVL.

This chain joins TRBV30 and TRBJ2-1; the match to TRBD2 covers 10 bases. Per the germline V gene, CDR1 is GTSNPN and CDR2 is SVGIG (reference sequence). The CDR3 consists of 13 residues. V shed 6 bases, J shed 6 bases, and the junction held 5 bases outside the gene matches. The CDR3 bases are TGTGCCTGTGGACTAGCGGTGAGCAATGAGCAGTTCTTC. It yields the protein CACGLAVSNEQFF.

The CDR3 loop is CATTTGNTEAFF. The CDR3 coding sequence is TGTGCCACCACCACGGGGAACACTGAAGCTTTCTTT. The J gene is TRBJ1-1, the V gene TRBV28; D uncertain. Germline assignment: CDR1 MDHEN and CDR2 SYDVKM. CDR3 length: 12 residues. Trimming cost V 10 bases and J 1 base, with 10 bases left between them. Complete variable domain (other parts from reference TRBV28 and TRBJ1-1): DVKVTQSSRYLVKRTGEKVFLECVQDMDHENMFWYRQDPGLGLRLIYFSYDVKMKEKGDIPEGYSVSREKKERFSLILESASTNQTSMYLCATTTGNTEAFFGQGTRLTVV.

This chain joins TRBV19 and TRBJ1-5; TRBD1 matches 8 bases. After removal of 7 bases from V and 7 bases from J, the junction contained 9 bases not matched to a gene. CDR3 length: 14 amino acids. Germline CDR1 reads LNHDA; CDR2 reads SQIVND (reference sequence). CDR3 loop: CASTPTGVVQPQHF. The DNA of the CDR3 is TGTGCCAGTACTCCGACAGGGGTAGTGCAGCCCCAGCATTTT. Looking up the rest from reference TRBV19 and TRBJ1-5 gives the full variable domain: DGGITQSPKYLFRKEGQNVTLSCEQNLNHDAMYWYRQDPGQGLRLIYYSQIVNDFQKGDIAEGYSVSREKKESFPLTVTSAQKNPTAFYLCASTPTGVVQPQHFGDGTRLSIL.

This sequence joins TRBV10-2 and TRBJ1-1, with D possibly TRBD1 on 5 matching bases. Germline CDR1 WSHSY, CDR2 SAAADI. This CDR3 region has 14 residues. Trimming stripped 6 bases from V and 1 base from J, with 12 bases between. DNA of the CDR3: TGCGCCAGCAGCTCCCAGGGACGGAACACTGAAGCTTTCTTT. Encoded protein: CASSSQGRNTEAFF.

The V gene is TRBV15, the J gene TRBJ2-1; the D gene is possibly TRBD2 (5 bases). The V end lost 1 base, the J end lost 8 bases, and 15 bases lay between the germline ends. The CDR3 has 15 residues. Germline lookup yields CDR1 LNHNV and CDR2 YYDKDF (reference sequence). DNA for the CDR3: TGTGCCACCAGCAGAGGCCGCGAGGGTGGCGATGAGCAGTTCTTC. Protein product: CATSRGREGGDEQFF.

This clone was detected a few times. The chain couples TRBV18 to TRBJ1-1; tentatively, D is TRBD1 (5 bases). This CDR3 spans 12 amino acids. Germline V CDR1 and CDR2: KGHSH, LQKENI. The germline V and J ends were trimmed by 6 bases and 7 bases, with 12 bases remaining between them. The CDR3 nucleotides read TGTGCCAGCTCCCAAGGGGAAGGTGAAGCTTTCTTT. It specifies CASSQGEGEAFF.

This rearrangement joins TRBV19 to TRBJ2-1; 11 positions agree with TRBD2. The junction had 4 bases not matched to a gene; V was cut back by 2 bases and J by 7 bases. There are 15 residues in the CDR3. Germline CDR1 is LNHDA and CDR2 is SQIVND (reference sequence). CDR3 in amino acids: CASSITSGSGNEQFF. The CDR3 coding sequence is TGTGCCAGTAGTATAACTAGCGGGAGCGGGAATGAGCAGTTCTTC.

The chain has TRBV3-1 (or the pseudogene TRBV3-2) and TRBJ1-1, with D hard to call. Germline V gene sequence: CDR1 LGHDT, CDR2 YNNKEL (reference sequence). The germline V and J ends were trimmed by 1 base and 3 bases, with 15 bases remaining between them. CDR3 length: 16 residues. CDR3 nucleotide sequence: TGTGCCAGCAGCCAAGCCAGATACGGTTTGGACACTGAAGCTTTCTTT. Amino acids: CASSQARYGLDTEAFF.

The chain carries TRBV6-2 or TRBV6-3 and TRBJ1-2, with D perhaps TRBD1 (5 bases). V was cut by 2 bases and J by 6 bases, with 25 bases left in between. Germline V gene sequence: CDR1 MNHEY, CDR2 SVGEGT. This CDR3 has 18 residues. The CDR3 protein is CASSYPKGYGVAGNGYTF. DNA for the CDR3: TGTGCCAGCAGTTACCCGAAGGGCTATGGCGTGGCAGGGAATGGCTACACCTTC.

The chain joins TRBV28 to TRBJ2-7; no clear D. Germline V gene lookup returns CDR1 MDHEN and CDR2 SYDVKM. CDR3 length: 15 amino acids. The germline V and J ends were trimmed by 0 bases and 2 bases, with 11 bases remaining between them. Here the CDR3 reads CASSLWGSQAYEQYF. The CDR3 DNA is TGTGCCAGCAGTTTATGGGGCAGCCAAGCCTACGAGCAGTACTTC.

This clone is judged medium-sized. The genes are TRBV30 and TRBJ2-7; TRBD1 aligns across 8 bases. This CDR3 has 13 amino acids. V shed 1 base, J shed 4 bases, and the junction held 3 bases outside the gene matches. Germline V lookup: CDR1 GTSNPN, CDR2 SVGIG (reference sequence). Here the CDR3 reads CAWSGQGQYEQYF. The CDR3 nucleotides read TGTGCCTGGAGTGGACAGGGGCAATACGAGCAGTACTTC.

This clone was observed a few times. The rearrangement links TRBV6-5 to TRBJ1-6; maybe TRBD1 (6 bases). The germline V gene has CDR1 MNHEY and CDR2 SVGAGI. This CDR3 is 15 amino acids long. Trimming took 6 bases from V and 1 from J, leaving 10 bases between them. CDR3 bases: TGTGCCAGCAGGTCAGGGGTATCCTATAATTCACCCCTCCACTTT. It codes for CASRSGVSYNSPLHF.

This rearrangement joins TRBV10-3 to TRBJ2-5; possible D gene TRBD1, 6 bases. The CDR3 is 12 amino acids. Looked up from germline, CDR1 is ENHRY and CDR2 is SYGVKD. V was pared by 9 bases and J by 2 bases, with 10 bases between. The CDR3 region is CAIRGLQETQYF. The CDR3 DNA reads TGTGCCATTAGGGGGTTGCAAGAGACCCAGTACTTC.

The chain employs TRBV29-1 and TRBJ1-4; a weak D match, TRBD1 (6 bases). Germline CDR1 and CDR2: SQVTM and ANQGSEA. Trimming took off 1 base at V and 3 bases at J, with 9 bases between the two ends. The CDR3 length is 14 residues. The CDR3 protein is CSVEADSPNEKLFF. Written as DNA, the CDR3 is TGCAGCGTTGAAGCGGACAGTCCTAATGAAAAACTGTTTTTT.

This chain uses TRBV27 with TRBJ2-1; possible D gene TRBD2, 6 bases. V was shortened by 2 bases and J by 5 bases, with 10 bases between the two germline ends. The CDR3 is 14 residues long. The germline V gene has CDR1 MNHEY and CDR2 SMNVEV (reference sequence). The CDR3 region has the DNA TGTGCCAGCAGTTTACCGGGGGACCACAATGAGCAGTTCTTC. This sequence encodes CASSLPGDHNEQFF.

V is TRBV4-1 and J is TRBJ2-3; maybe TRBD1 (6 bases). The CDR3 spans 12 residues. CDR1 and CDR2 from the germline V gene are MGHRA and YSYEKL. Trimming shortened V by 2 bases and J by 9 bases, and 9 bases separated the two germline ends. CDR3 sequence reads: CASSQTGFTQYF. For the CDR3, the DNA is TGCGCCAGCAGCCAAACAGGGTTCACGCAGTATTTT.

The J gene is TRBJ1-2, the V gene TRBV2, with D possibly matching TRBD1 (5 bases). CDR3 length: 15 amino acids. V shed 4 bases and J shed 4 bases, with 16 bases lying between them. Germline V gives CDR1 SNHLY, CDR2 FYNNEI. The CDR3 coding sequence is TGTGCCAGCAGTGGAGAGGGAGGGGTCGCCTATGGCTACACCTTC. Amino acid sequence: CASSGEGGVAYGYTF.

This rearrangement joins TRBV19 to TRBJ2-5; D ambiguous. Trimming left V 6 bases short and J 1 base short, with 24 bases between. This CDR3 region has 18 residues. From germline, CDR1 is LNHDA and CDR2 SQIVND (reference sequence). The CDR3 protein is CASSRLHWSSNSQETQYF. DNA for the CDR3: TGTGCCAGTAGCAGATTACATTGGTCCAGCAACTCCCAAGAGACCCAGTACTTC.

The chain joins TRBV2 to TRBJ1-2; D perhaps matches TRBD1 (5 bases). Deletions cut 7 bases from V and 0 bases from J, with 12 bases between. There are 14 residues in the CDR3. Germline CDR1 SNHLY, CDR2 FYNNEI. The CDR3 loop reads CASKGTGANYGYTF. The CDR3 nucleotides read TGTGCCAGCAAAGGTACAGGAGCTAACTATGGCTACACCTTC.

The chain is built from TRBV12-3 or TRBV12-4 and TRBJ2-7; D not resolved. The CDR3 sequence is 13 residues long. Trimming left V 6 bases short and J 0 bases short, with 9 bases between. CDR3 bases: TGTGCCAGCAGGACATCTAGCTCCTACGAGCAGTACTTC. It codes for CASRTSSSYEQYF.

This clone has only a few counts. The V call is TRBV7-2, the J call TRBJ2-3; tentatively, D is TRBD1 (5 bases). V lost 5 bases and J 2 bases, leaving 17 bases between the germline ends. Germline-derived CDR1 and CDR2 are SGHTA and FQGNSA. The length of the CDR3 is 16 residues. The CDR3 loop reads CASSNPRGLITDTQYF. CDR3 DNA: TGTGCCAGCAGCAACCCTAGGGGCCTCATCACAGATACGCAGTATTTT. The full variable domain, its missing parts supplied by reference TRBV7-2 and TRBJ2-3, is GAGVSQSPSNKVTEKGKDVELRCDPISGHTALYWYRQSLGQGLEFLIYFQGNSAPDKSGLPSDRFSAERTGGSVSTLTIQRTQQEDSAVYLCASSNPRGLITDTQYFGPGTRLTVL.

V usage is TRBV7-9 and J usage is TRBJ1-1; D gene unclear. This CDR3 has 16 residues. Trimming removed 5 bases at V and 0 bases at J, with 16 bases between. The germline V gene has CDR1 SEHNR and CDR2 FQNEAQ (reference sequence). CDR3: CASSMGALRMNTEAFF. CDR3 bases: TGTGCCAGCAGCATGGGAGCATTGAGAATGAACACTGAAGCTTTCTTT.

CDR3 loop: CASSQDRLWGRPLTEAFF. The CDR3 DNA reads TGTGCCAGCAGCCAAGATCGCCTATGGGGCAGGCCGTTGACTGAAGCTTTCTTT. This sequence joins TRBV14 and TRBJ1-1; tentatively, D is TRBD1 (5 bases). V was cut by 0 bases and J by 5 bases, with 22 bases left in between. CDR1 and CDR2 (germline): SGHDN, FVKESK. The CDR3 extends over 18 amino acids.

The chain joins TRBV15 to TRBJ2-7, with TRBD1 matching over 8 bases. The V gene end was trimmed by 0 bases and the J gene end by 0 bases; junction bases not matched to a gene: 1. Germline lookup yields CDR1 LNHNV and CDR2 YYDKDF (reference sequence). CDR3 length: 15 residues. The CDR3 loop reads CATSRDRGHSYEQYF. CDR3 sequence (DNA): TGTGCCACCAGCAGAGACAGGGGGCACTCCTACGAGCAGTACTTC. Drawing the rest from reference TRBV15 and TRBJ2-7, the complete variable domain is DAMVIQNPRYQVTQFGKPVTLSCSQTLNHNVMYWYQQKSSQAPKLLFHYYDKDFNNEADTPDNFQSRRPNTSFCFLDIRSPGLGDTAMYLCATSRDRGHSYEQYFGPGTRLTVT.